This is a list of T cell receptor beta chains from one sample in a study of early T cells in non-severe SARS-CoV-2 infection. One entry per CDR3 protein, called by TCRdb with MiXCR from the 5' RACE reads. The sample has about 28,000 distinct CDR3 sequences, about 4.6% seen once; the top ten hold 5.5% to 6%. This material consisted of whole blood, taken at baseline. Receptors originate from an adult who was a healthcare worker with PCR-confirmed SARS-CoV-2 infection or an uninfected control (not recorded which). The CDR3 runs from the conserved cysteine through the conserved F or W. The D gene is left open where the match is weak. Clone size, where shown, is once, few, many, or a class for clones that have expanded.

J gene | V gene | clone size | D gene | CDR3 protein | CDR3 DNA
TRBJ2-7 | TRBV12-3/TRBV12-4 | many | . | CASSRRQGGYEQYF | TGTGCCAGCAGTCGTCGACAGGGAGGATACGAGCAGTACTTC
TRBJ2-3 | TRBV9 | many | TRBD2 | CASSEGLAERTSTDTQYF | TGTGCCAGCAGCGAGGGACTAGCGGAAAGGACTAGCACAGATACGCAGTATTTT
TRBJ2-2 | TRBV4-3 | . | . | CASRGLNPGELFF | TGCGCCAGCAGGGGTCTAAATCCCGGGGAGCTGTTTTTT
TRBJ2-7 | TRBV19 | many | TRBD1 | CASSLQDRLYEQYF | TGTGCCAGTAGTCTTCAGGACAGGCTCTACGAGCAGTACTTC
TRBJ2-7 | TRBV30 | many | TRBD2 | CAWRRTSGRYEQYF | TGTGCCTGGAGACGGACTAGCGGGAGGTACGAGCAGTACTTC
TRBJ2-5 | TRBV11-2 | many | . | CASSLDAPGRPGLGETQYF | TGTGCCAGCAGCTTAGATGCCCCGGGCAGGCCAGGTCTGGGGGAGACCCAGTACTTC
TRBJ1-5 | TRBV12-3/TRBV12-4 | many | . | CASSRGGQPQHF | TGTGCCAGCAGTCGAGGCGGTCAGCCCCAGCATTTT
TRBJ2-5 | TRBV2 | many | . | CASSAGDQYF | TGTGCCAGCAGTGCCGGAGACCAGTACTTC
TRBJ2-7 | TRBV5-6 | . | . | CASSLVRASGDPRGIIYEQYF | TGTGCCAGCAGCTTGGTGAGGGCGTCAGGTGATCCGCGGGGAATAATCTACGAGCAGTACTTC
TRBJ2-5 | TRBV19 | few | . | CASSETQETQYF | TGTGCCAGTAGTGAGACACAAGAGACCCAGTACTTC
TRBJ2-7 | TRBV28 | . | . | CASRPSAGGDYEQYF | TGTGCCAGCAGACCTAGTGCCGGCGGGGACTACGAGCAGTACTTC
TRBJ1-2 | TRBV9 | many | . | CASSGSPDRPTINYGYTF | TGTGCCAGCAGCGGCTCCCCCGACAGGCCTACCATTAACTATGGCTACACCTTC
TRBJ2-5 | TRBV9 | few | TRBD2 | CASSAGLRGETQYF | TGTGCCAGCAGCGCGGGACTACGGGGCGAGACCCAGTACTTC
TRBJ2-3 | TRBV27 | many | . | CASSFADTQYF | TGTGCCAGCAGTTTTGCAGATACGCAGTATTTT
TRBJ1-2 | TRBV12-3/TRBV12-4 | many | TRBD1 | CASSFTGERGYTF | TGTGCCAGCAGTTTCACAGGGGAGCGAGGCTACACCTTC
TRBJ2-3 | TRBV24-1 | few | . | CATSDYTSNEEYF | TGTGCCACCAGTGACTACACATCGAACGAAGAGTATTTT
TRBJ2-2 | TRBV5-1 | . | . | CASGGAGTGELFF | TGCGCCAGCGGGGGGGCCGGAACCGGGGAGCTGTTTTTT
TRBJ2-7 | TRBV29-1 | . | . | CSVERSAPNYEQYF | TGCAGCGTTGAGAGGTCGGCCCCCAACTACGAGCAGTACTTC
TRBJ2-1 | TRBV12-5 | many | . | CASANGGGLWNEQFF | TGTGCTAGTGCCAATGGAGGGGGCTTGTGGAATGAGCAGTTCTTC
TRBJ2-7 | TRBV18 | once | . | CASSPLQGPYEQYF | TGTGCCAGCTCCCCCCTTCAGGGTCCCTACGAGCAGTACTTC
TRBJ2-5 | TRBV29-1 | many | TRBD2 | CSVVVTSGGETQYF | TGCAGCGTTGTGGTGACTAGCGGGGGAGAGACCCAGTACTTC
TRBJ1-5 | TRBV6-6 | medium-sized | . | CASRPGPGGNQPQHF | TGTGCCAGCAGACCCGGGCCCGGGGGCAATCAGCCCCAGCATTTT
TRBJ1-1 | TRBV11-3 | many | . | CASSTPRAANTEAFF | TGTGCCAGCAGCACTCCTCGGGCCGCGAACACTGAAGCTTTCTTT
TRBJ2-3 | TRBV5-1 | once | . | CASSMDTTSTDTQYF | TGCGCCAGCAGTATGGACACGACTAGCACAGATACGCAGTATTTT
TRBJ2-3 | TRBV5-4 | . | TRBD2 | CASSRPKLAEADTQYF | TGTGCCAGCAGCCGGCCGAAACTAGCGGAAGCAGATACGCAGTATTTT
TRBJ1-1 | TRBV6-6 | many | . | CASSYKEMGWAFF | TGTGCCAGCAGTTATAAGGAAATGGGGTGGGCTTTCTTT
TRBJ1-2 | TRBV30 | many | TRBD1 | CAGGDRGNYGYTF | TGTGCCGGCGGGGACAGGGGGAACTATGGCTACACCTTC
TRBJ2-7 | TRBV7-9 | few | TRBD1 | CASSPRQGPLTYEQYF | TGTGCCAGCAGCCCACGACAGGGACCTTTAACCTACGAGCAGTACTTC
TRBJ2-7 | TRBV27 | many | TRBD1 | CASSRDRGYEQYF | TGTGCCAGCAGTAGGGACAGGGGCTACGAGCAGTACTTC
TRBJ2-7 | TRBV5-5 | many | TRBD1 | CASSLDRGYYEQYF | TGTGCCAGCAGCTTGGACAGGGGATACTACGAGCAGTACTTC
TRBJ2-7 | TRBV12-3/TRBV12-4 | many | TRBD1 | CASSLGQGGEQYF | TGTGCCAGCAGTTTAGGACAGGGGGGCGAGCAGTACTTC
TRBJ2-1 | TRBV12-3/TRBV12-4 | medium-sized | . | CASSFGGWGNEQFF | TGTGCCAGCAGTTTTGGAGGCTGGGGCAATGAGCAGTTCTTC
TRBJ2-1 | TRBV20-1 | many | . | CVFRGGDNEQFF | TGCGTCTTCCGTGGAGGTGACAATGAGCAGTTCTTC